These 12 T cell receptor beta chains originate from one sample sequenced in a study of beta chain features in type 1 diabetes. Points from the study as a whole: The study found moderately but significantly shorter TCRB CDR3s in all four CD4+ subsets of Type 1 diabetes patients.

These receptors have no known antigen. Every bit of the isolated RNA underwent reverse transcription, so sequencing read expressed TCRB transcripts. Assay used: immunoSEQ multiplex PCR; TCRdb lists only in-frame clones, some missing. Among 600,000 to 700,000 clones, around an eighth were seen once, and the ten largest hold approximately 0.11%. Sequenced: naive CD4+ T cells from blood. The receptors stem from a man between 25 and 39 years old with type 1 diabetes.

The V call is TRBV4-3, the J call TRBJ1-4, with a possible D match to TRBD1 (5 bases). From germline, CDR1 is LGHNA and CDR2 YSLEER. V was pared by 1 base and J by 8 bases, with 14 bases between. The CDR3 length is 15 residues. The CDR3 region is CASSQGPSGDEKLFF. The DNA of the CDR3 is TGCGCCAGCAGCCAAGGTCCCTCCGGGGACGAAAAACTGTTTTTT.

The genes are TRBV7-9 and TRBJ1-1; a possible D gene is TRBD1 (5 bases). V was trimmed by 8 bases and J by 8 bases, leaving 18 bases between them. Looked up from germline, CDR1 is SEHNR and CDR2 is FQNEAQ (reference sequence). The CDR3 runs to 13 residues. CDR3 sequence: CASATGPLGEAFF. The DNA of the CDR3 is TGTGCCAGCGCGACGGGGCCCTTGGGAGAAGCTTTCTTT.

This rearrangement joins TRBV5-1 to TRBJ2-1; no clear D gene. Per germline, CDR1 SGHRS and CDR2 YFSETQ. Between the trimmed V and J ends, which lost 2 bases and 5 bases, there was a span of 8 bases. This CDR3 region has 13 residues. The DNA of the CDR3 is TGCGCCAGCAGCTTCACAACCGACAATGAGCAGTTCTTC. It codes for CASSFTTDNEQFF.

This clone was detected only a few times. The V and J genes are TRBV4-2 and TRBJ1-6, with D maybe TRBD1 (6 bases). Trimming cost V 0 bases and J 1 base, with 13 bases left between them. CDR1 LGHNA and CDR2 YNFKEQ come from the germline V gene. This CDR3 is 18 amino acids long. The CDR3 spells CASSQETAGQSYNSPLHF. CDR3 sequence (DNA): TGTGCCAGCAGCCAAGAAACCGCCGGACAGTCCTATAATTCACCCCTCCACTTT.

DNA for the CDR3: TGTGCCAGCAGTTTAAAGCGGGGGTACTCCTACGAGCAGTACTTC. Encoded protein: CASSLKRGYSYEQYF. J is TRBJ2-7 and V is TRBV27; 8 nucleotides line up with TRBD2. V gave up 2 bases and J gave up 0 bases; unmatched junction bases: 3. This CDR3 region has 15 residues. Per germline, CDR1 MNHEY and CDR2 SMNVEV (reference sequence).

This chain connects TRBV5-5 to TRBJ1-2; a weak D match, TRBD1 (5 bases). Germline V gives CDR1 SGHKS, CDR2 YYEKEE (reference sequence). V was trimmed by 2 bases and J by 5 bases, leaving 16 bases between them. This CDR3 has 15 residues. The CDR3 DNA sequence: TGTGCCAGCAGCTTTTCACCAGGGAAGGAGTATGGCTACACCTTC. Translated, it gives CASSFSPGKEYGYTF.

This clone was picked up a small number of times. The V and J genes are TRBV30 and TRBJ2-1; TRBD2 agrees at 12 bases. V was pared by 4 bases and J by 9 bases, with 7 bases of the junction left unmatched. The germline V gene encodes CDR1 GTSNPN and CDR2 SVGIG (reference sequence). The CDR3 consists of 14 residues. The CDR3 loop reads CAWTSGGGLGEQFF. For the CDR3, the DNA is TGTGCCTGGACTAGCGGGGGGGGTTTAGGTGAGCAGTTCTTC.

Ten or more counts support this clone. Other nucleotide sequences from this sample produce the same CDR3. The chain is built from TRBV10-3 and TRBJ2-3; the match to TRBD1 covers 11 bases. Per the germline V gene, CDR1 is ENHRY and CDR2 is SYGVKD. V shed 6 bases and J 2 bases; nucleotides not matched to a gene: 4. This CDR3 spans 15 amino acids. The CDR3 here is CAIRPGQGATDTQYF. For the CDR3, the DNA is TGTGCCATCAGGCCCGGACAGGGGGCCACAGATACGCAGTATTTT.

The chain couples TRBV10-2 to TRBJ2-3; D remains unclear. CDR3 length: 14 residues. Between the trimmed V and J ends, which lost 4 bases and 6 bases, there was a span of 14 bases. Germline V gives CDR1 WSHSY, CDR2 SAAADI. CDR3 DNA sequence: TGCGCCAGCAGTGGCGGACGGTCCATTGATACGCAGTATTTT. As protein: CASSGGRSIDTQYF.

The chain links TRBV6-6 to TRBJ2-3; D is uncertain. The CDR3 runs to 13 residues. Germline V gives CDR1 MNHNY, CDR2 SVGAGI (reference sequence). Between the trimmed V and J ends, which lost 3 bases and 4 bases, there was a span of 8 bases. The CDR3 region has the DNA TGTGCCAGCAGTTATCCGCCTGCAGATACGCAGTATTTT. It encodes CASSYPPADTQYF.

This chain uses TRBV7-9 with TRBJ2-5; D gene unclear. The CDR3 totals 15 residues. Deletions cut 5 bases from V and 1 base from J, with 14 bases between. Germline-derived CDR1 and CDR2 are SEHNR and FQNEAQ (reference sequence). The DNA for the CDR3 is TGTGCCAGCAGCCCGCTTTGGGCGAGCCAAGAGACCCAGTACTTC. Amino acid sequence: CASSPLWASQETQYF.

The sample holds a few counts of this clone. J is TRBJ1-3 and V is TRBV9; the D gene is possibly TRBD1 (5 bases). V lost 0 bases, J lost 4 bases, and 14 bases lay in between. The CDR3 runs to 16 residues. Looked up from germline, CDR1 is SGDLS and CDR2 is YYNGEE. In DNA, the CDR3 is TGTGCCAGCAGCGTAGAGGGGCGTTGGGCCGGAAACACCATATATTTT. Amino acids: CASSVEGRWAGNTIYF.